This T cell receptor (beta chain) stems from a study of sequential checkpoint blockade in melanoma. Turning to the study itself: Under 25 patients had matched tumor biopsies before treatment and at week 13 after nivolumab or ipilimumab alone. Study observations and caveats: About 30 times likelier clinical benefit followed increased tumor T-cell fraction and clonality.

Treatment given: randomized to nivolumab then ipilimumab (arm A) or the reverse (arm B). No patient had prior DNA-damaging chemotherapy. The germline CDR1 and CDR2 sequences are SGHNT and YENEEA. This CDR3 comprises 15 residues. V shed 6 bases and J shed 2 bases, with 17 bases lying between them. With regard to this clone: Its antigen is not known.

The table came from immunoSEQ multiplex PCR; TCRdb's copy has only in-frame clones and leaves some out. Altogether 4,500 to 6,000 clones are present, roughly 26% being singletons, with the ten largest covering around 20%. This chain connects TRBV11-3 to TRBJ2-7; D may correspond to TRBD1 or TRBD2 (5 bases each). The specimen was tumor tissue (inferred from file names), collected from a patient given nivolumab and ipilimumab in sequence. This TCR was sampled from a human donor with melanoma. CDR3 protein: CASSGFGGPAYEQYF. The CDR3 coding sequence is TGTGCCAGCAGTGGGTTTGGGGGACCTGCCTACGAGCAGTACTTC.